Each of the 20 T cell receptor beta chains below was sequenced from the same sample in a study of shared clonotypes between healthy human individuals. Some clones are missing from TCRdb's copy, which holds only in-frame ones; the method was immunoSEQ multiplex PCR. The repertoire holds 600,000 to 750,000 clones, with around 70% as singletons. Input material: memory CD4+ T cells sorted from blood. Subset given: CD45RA-negative fraction. These TCRs come from a woman in her twenties or thirties in good health.

This clone was picked up many times. This rearrangement joins TRBV19 to TRBJ1-2; TRBD1 agrees at 8 bases. This CDR3 comprises 15 residues. V gave up 5 bases and J gave up 7 bases; unmatched junction bases: 12. CDR1 is LNHDA and CDR2 is SQIVND in the germline V gene (reference sequence). The CDR3 protein is CASSPLTGVERGYTF. CDR3 nucleotide sequence: TGTGCCAGTAGTCCACTGACAGGGGTCGAACGTGGCTACACCTTC.

The chain uses TRBV7-9 and TRBJ2-3; no reliable D call. Germline-derived CDR1 and CDR2 are SEHNR and FQNEAQ (reference sequence). The germline V and J ends were trimmed by 2 bases and 2 bases, with 8 bases remaining between them. This CDR3 region has 14 residues. CDR3 sequence reads: CASSLQEFTDTQYF. The CDR3 coding sequence is TGTGCCAGCAGCTTACAAGAATTCACAGATACGCAGTATTTT. The full variable domain, its missing parts supplied by reference TRBV7-9 and TRBJ2-3, is DTGVSQNPRHKITKRGQNVTFRCDPISEHNRLYWYRQTLGQGPEFLTYFQNEAQLEKSRLLSDRFSAERPKGSFSTLEIQRTEQGDSAMYLCASSLQEFTDTQYFGPGTRLTVL.

The chain employs TRBV19 and TRBJ2-1, with a weak D call TRBD1 (6 bases). CDR3 size: 17 residues. Trimming removed 7 bases at V and 0 bases at J, with 19 bases between. Germline-derived CDR1 and CDR2 are LNHDA and SQIVND (reference sequence). CDR3 DNA: TGTGCCAGTATCCCCGGACGGGGACAAAGCTCCTACAATGAGCAGTTCTTC. Translating it yields CASIPGRGQSSYNEQFF. The variable domain in full, completed from reference TRBV19 and TRBJ2-1, reads DGGITQSPKYLFRKEGQNVTLSCEQNLNHDAMYWYRQDPGQGLRLIYYSQIVNDFQKGDIAEGYSVSREKKESFPLTVTSAQKNPTAFYLCASIPGRGQSSYNEQFFGPGTRLTVL.

This clone was seen once. The J gene is TRBJ1-1, the V gene TRBV5-1; D is unclear. Between the trimmed V and J ends, which lost 4 bases and 8 bases, there was a span of 12 bases. The CDR3 length is 12 residues. CDR1 is SGHRS, CDR2 YFSETQ, per germline. CDR3 sequence reads: CASSPWEGEAFF. CDR3 DNA: TGCGCCAGCAGCCCCTGGGAAGGAGAAGCTTTCTTT.

The V and J genes are TRBV11-2 and TRBJ1-1, with a possible D match to TRBD1 (5 bases). Germline assignment: CDR1 SGHAT and CDR2 FQNNGV. The CDR3 spans 16 residues. Trimming removed 4 bases at V and 6 bases at J, with 21 bases between. The CDR3 DNA reads TGTGCCAGCAGCTCCTCCGGTGGGGGAGGTTTGGCTGAAGCTTTCTTT. As protein: CASSSSGGGGLAEAFF. The full variable domain, rest sourced from reference TRBV11-2 and TRBJ1-1, is EAGVAQSPRYKIIEKRQSVAFWCNPISGHATLYWYQQILGQGPKLLIQFQNNGVVDDSQLPKDRFSAERLKGVDSTLKIQPAKLEDSAVYLCASSSSGGGGLAEAFFGQGTRLTVV.

V is TRBV10-3 and J is TRBJ1-2; D not resolved. Between the trimmed V and J ends, which lost 6 bases and 2 bases, there was a span of 13 bases. This CDR3 region has 14 residues. CDR1 is ENHRY and CDR2 is SYGVKD in the germline V gene. CDR3 nucleotides: TGTGCCATCAGCGCCTCGGGCGGAAACTATGGCTACACCTTC. It translates to CAISASGGNYGYTF.

The chain links TRBV28 to TRBJ1-5; D gene unclear. CDR1 and CDR2 (germline): MDHEN, SYDVKM. The CDR3 extends over 16 amino acids. The V end was cut by 5 bases, the J end by 5 bases, with 19 bases between. The CDR3 loop is CASSPFSLEVHQPQHF. The DNA of the CDR3 is TGTGCCAGCAGTCCCTTTTCTTTAGAGGTCCATCAGCCCCAGCATTTT.

This chain joins TRBV6-1 and TRBJ1-5; unclear D gene. Germline CDR1 is MNHNS and CDR2 is SASEGT. The V gene lost 6 bases and the J gene lost 3 bases, with 9 bases spanning the gap. This CDR3 spans 13 amino acids. The CDR3 nucleotides are TGTGCCAGCAGAGACGATAACAATCAGCCCCAGCATTTT. Its translation: CASRDDNNQPQHF.

V is TRBV11-2 and J is TRBJ2-3, with TRBD1 as a possible D gene (6 bases). The CDR3 sequence is 16 residues long. Germline V gene lookup returns CDR1 SGHAT and CDR2 FQNNGV. V dropped 5 bases and J dropped 11 bases, with 26 bases sitting between them. The CDR3 DNA reads TGTGCCAGCAGCCCTGCCTTCCTCCTAAACAGGGTGGGGCAGTATTTT. Protein product: CASSPAFLLNRVGQYF.

This sequence joins TRBV28 and TRBJ2-5, with 9 bases that match TRBD2. V was pared by 6 bases and J by 7 bases, with 9 bases of the junction left unmatched. Germline assignment: CDR1 MDHEN and CDR2 SYDVKM. The CDR3 length is 14 residues. The DNA of the CDR3 is TGTGCCAGCAGCTCCCAGAGCGGGAGGTGGACCCAGTACTTC. Its protein product is CASSSQSGRWTQYF.

The genes are TRBV10-3 and TRBJ1-1, with D perhaps matching TRBD1 (6 bases). CDR3 length: 14 residues. CDR1 is ENHRY, CDR2 SYGVKD, per germline. Trimming took off 0 bases at V and 6 bases at J, with 11 bases between the two ends. The CDR3 DNA reads as TGTGCCATCAGTGAGTCGGCACAGGGCCCTGAAGCTTTCTTT. It is translated as CAISESAQGPEAFF.

This sequence joins TRBV5-1 and TRBJ2-4; D is possibly TRBD2 (6 bases). The V end lost 2 bases, the J end lost 1 base, and 16 bases lay between the germline ends. The CDR3 totals 17 residues. Germline lookup yields CDR1 SGHRS and CDR2 YFSETQ. Here the CDR3 DNA reads TGCGCCAGCAGCTTCGGCGGGGACCTCGGGGCCAAAAACATTCAGTACTTC. Its translation is CASSFGGDLGAKNIQYF.

This rearrangement joins TRBV5-1 to TRBJ1-2; TRBD1 matches 9 bases. The CDR3 spans 17 residues. V lost 0 bases to trimming and J lost 7 bases; unmatched junction nucleotides: 13. Germline CDR1 is SGHRS and CDR2 is YFSETQ. CDR3 sequence (DNA): TGCGCCAGCAGCTTGGTAACAGGGGGCCTTTCGCTTTCTGGCTACACCTTC. Translation gives CASSLVTGGLSLSGYTF. Complete variable domain (other parts from reference TRBV5-1 and TRBJ1-2): KAGVTQTPRYLIKTRGQQVTLSCSPISGHRSVSWYQQTPGQGLQFLFEYFSETQRNKGNFPGRFSGRQFSNSRSEMNVSTLELGDSALYLCASSLVTGGLSLSGYTFGSGTRLTVV.

With regard to this clone: The sample contains more than one DNA sequence encoding this CDR3. The V gene is TRBV2, the J gene TRBJ1-3; D perhaps matches TRBD1 (6 bases). The V gene's germline CDR1 is SNHLY and CDR2 FYNNEI. This CDR3 has 15 amino acids. The V end lost 3 bases, the J end lost 0 bases, and 9 bases lay between the germline ends. CDR3 in amino acids: CASSDRGYSGNTIYF. CDR3 in DNA: TGTGCCAGCAGTGACAGGGGATACTCTGGAAACACCATATATTTT.

The chain recombines TRBV28 with TRBJ1-5; TRBD1 matches at 7 bases. The CDR3 sequence is 16 residues long. Per germline, CDR1 MDHEN and CDR2 SYDVKM. Trimming cost V 5 bases and J 3 bases; bases outside gene matches: 10. CDR3: CASSLRRGGSNQPQHF. CDR3 sequence (DNA): TGTGCCAGCAGTCTCCGTCGAGGGGGCTCCAATCAGCCCCAGCATTTT. Full variable domain (missing parts from reference TRBV28 and TRBJ1-5): DVKVTQSSRYLVKRTGEKVFLECVQDMDHENMFWYRQDPGLGLRLIYFSYDVKMKEKGDIPEGYSVSREKKERFSLILESASTNQTSMYLCASSLRRGGSNQPQHFGDGTRLSIL.

This clone has just a few counts. V usage is TRBV9 and J usage is TRBJ2-7, with 10 bases fitting TRBD2. The V gene end was trimmed by 4 bases and the J gene end by 5 bases; junction bases not matched to a gene: 6. Germline V gene lookup returns CDR1 SGDLS and CDR2 YYNGEE. The CDR3 covers 14 residues. CDR3 in DNA: TGTGCCAGCAGCATAAGCGGGAGGGCCGACGAGCAGTACTTC. Translating it yields CASSISGRADEQYF.

The V gene is TRBV5-1, the J gene TRBJ2-2; 12 bases line up with TRBD2. This CDR3 contains 18 residues. CDR1 is SGHRS and CDR2 is YFSETQ in the germline V gene. V was pared by 4 bases and J by 3 bases, with 10 bases of the junction left unmatched. The chain's CDR3 is CASSATYASGRDTGELFF. The CDR3 DNA sequence: TGCGCCAGCAGCGCAACCTATGCTAGCGGGAGGGACACCGGGGAGCTGTTTTTT.

This clone was counted many times. The rearrangement links TRBV6-7 to TRBJ2-3; D uncertain. TRBV6-7 has ORF status, its function being uncertain. This CDR3 comprises 14 residues. The V end lost 3 bases, the J end lost 7 bases, and 14 bases lay between the germline ends. In DNA form, the CDR3 reads TGTGCCAGCAGTTATAAGGCCATTAGGCATACGCAGTATTTT. Its translation: CASSYKAIRHTQYF.

The gene calls are TRBV6-1 and TRBJ1-4; D is uncertain. Trimming cost V 8 bases and J 3 bases, with 7 bases left between them. CDR1 and CDR2 from the germline V gene are MNHNS and SASEGT. The CDR3 extends over 12 amino acids. CDR3 coding DNA: TGTGCCAGCTTGGGGTCTAATGAAAAACTGTTTTTT. Protein sequence: CASLGSNEKLFF.

The sample holds a few counts of this clone. This chain joins TRBV5-6 and TRBJ1-5; D remains ambiguous. The V gene's germline CDR1 is SGHDT and CDR2 YYEEEE. This CDR3 spans 16 amino acids. Trimming stripped 1 base from V and 4 bases from J, with 15 bases between. The DNA of the CDR3 is TGTGCCAGCAGCTTGTCAGGATCCGTGGGGAATCAGCCCCAGCATTTT. The encoded protein is CASSLSGSVGNQPQHF.